This T cell receptor beta chain is from a study of blood T cell repertoires in COVID-19 (dated by TCRdb to 2020 to 2022). Notes on the research overall: Samples from collaborators originated in the United States, Italy and Spain and spanned both the acute and convalescent phases of COVID-19. The material from the prospective study consisted of cDNA or gDNA derived from T cells, B-cell-depleted T cells, or PBMCs. Subjects who had been exposed to COVID-19, were actively infected with it, or had recovered from it provided the deeply sampled blood TCRbeta repertoires that made up the dataset. The repertoires were released in a freely available public database intended as a resource for research on the immune response to SARS-CoV-2. The samples were drawn from two sources: the first 160 participants of the ongoing ImmuneRACE study, and over 1,000 subjects contributed by 6 global collaborators. A de-identified subject ID, COVID-19 status, age in years and sex were almost always included in the sample metadata. Where available, HLA class I and class II types were taken from metadata supplied by the sample provider and were not determined by assay-based typing. Results the study describes overall, beyond this receptor: The amount of clinical and demographic metadata varied by source and participant and was provided uncurated.

About this clone: It lacks a known antigen. One base away there is no much larger clone; base qualities are not given.

Participants in the prospective study were enrolled through a virtual design, were aged about 18 to 100 years, and lived in fewer than 30 United States geographic areas. In the prospective study, participants were assigned to cohorts based on the clinical history participants reported in a screening survey and a study questionnaire. Recovered participants in ImmuneRACE Cohort 3 were defined as having two consecutive negative NP/OP PCR tests, clearance from a healthcare professional, or resolution of symptoms. In the prospective study, mobile phlebotomists collected whole blood, serum and a nasopharyngeal or oropharyngeal swab from each participant. Prospective study participants could optionally give additional blood draws and questionnaires over an approximately 2-month period. Before DNA extraction, blood samples from the prospective study were shipped at room temperature or frozen. The immunoSEQ Assay, a bias-controlled multiplex PCR, was used to amplify TCRbeta CDR3 regions from genomic DNA. The paper's data handling went like this. Within the assay, amplification of reference gene primers was used to estimate how many nucleated cells each sample contained. To quantify the absolute abundance of each unique TCRbeta CDR3 rearrangement, sequence reads were collapsed and filtered. For each sample, productive Simpson clonality was calculated as the square root of Simpson's diversity index across productive rearrangements. TCRdb mirrors the immuneACCESS table, restricted to in-frame sequences. Some clones are absent from its copies; in checked studies, under half trace to an unresolved V gene, and the reason for the others is unknown. From that table come the V and J calls and clone size; the DNA was used to work out D and trimming. The sample profile shows about 390,000 clones; about 87% of them were found once. The ten largest clones add up to about 10% of the sample.

CDR1 MNHEY and CDR2 SMNVEV were looked up in the germline V gene (reference sequence). V drops 3 bases and J drops 7 bases, leaving 10 bases in between. Spanning cysteine to phenylalanine, the CDR3 consists of 14 amino acids. Just the 42-base CDR3 DNA is kept, in frame starting at base 1. Source material: PBMCs or T cells enriched from blood (not recorded which). The chain was built from TRBV27 and TRBJ1-6, with the identity of the D gene unclear. The TCR comes from a woman between 45 and 60 years old who had recovered from COVID-19. The nucleotides read TGTGCCAGCAGTTTTCCCGGAGCAAATTCACCCCTCCACTTT. This translates into CASSFPGANSPLHF.